This T cell receptor beta chain was sequenced in a study of brain T cells in children with intractable seizures. This clone appeared a single time. Generated by immunoSEQ multiplex PCR, the TCRdb table keeps only in-frame clones and is missing some. The table lists 340,000 or so clones, more than 85% of them singletons. CDR3 size: 17 residues. Germline CDR1 LGHDT, CDR2 YNNKEL (reference sequence). V was trimmed by 2 bases and J by 7 bases, leaving 21 bases between them. Time point reported: blood from clinic visit 5 months post-surgery; TSC patient then seizure free. The starting material was peripheral blood, obtained roughly 5 months after surgery. This TCR derives from a boy younger than two with tuberous sclerosis and intractable seizures. The rearrangement links TRBV3-1 (or the pseudogene TRBV3-2) to TRBJ2-1, with a weak D call TRBD2 (6 bases). The CDR3 spells CASSQFGRSGAVNEQFF. CDR3 DNA: TGTGCCAGCAGCCAATTCGGAAGGTCGGGAGCTGTAAATGAGCAGTTCTTC.